The 24 T cell receptor beta chains in this list originate from one sample, sequenced in a study of cytomegalovirus exposure and HLA in healthy donors. The study ran its PCR with 60 Vbeta and 13 Jbeta primers. Assay used: immunoSEQ multiplex PCR; TCRdb lists only in-frame clones, some missing. The sample has more than 130,000 clones; about 80% are singletons. Material for sequencing was PBMCs. Every receptor here comes from a man under 40 in good health and CMV-seronegative.

This clone has just one count. At one of its ends the junction is not consistent with the germline gene, which may arise from a read error. The genes are TRBV7-6 and TRBJ1-2, with D perhaps TRBD1 (5 bases). CDR3 length: 10 amino acids. Per germline, CDR1 SGHVS and CDR2 FNYEAQ. CDR3 in DNA: TGTGCCAGCACTAACGCCCCCAGGGACTTC. This translates into CASTNAPRDF. The full variable domain, its missing parts supplied by reference TRBV7-6 and TRBJ1-2, is GAGVSQSPRYKVTKRGQDVALRCDPISGHVSLYWYRQALGQGPEFLTYFNYEAQQDKSGLPNDRFSAERPEGSISTLTIQRTEQRDSAMYRCASTNAPRDFGSGTRLTVV.

This sequence joins TRBV28 and TRBJ1-2; possible D gene TRBD1, 5 bases. The CDR3 length is 15 residues. Germline V gene sequence: CDR1 MDHEN, CDR2 SYDVKM. V lost 6 bases to trimming and J lost 0 bases, with 14 bases between them. The CDR3, as DNA: TGTGCCAGCAGCTCTCGGACACGCGCTAACTATGGCTACACCTTC. Amino acids: CASSSRTRANYGYTF.

This clone appeared a single time. This chain uses TRBV4-1 with TRBJ2-3, with TRBD1 identical over 7 bases. V shed 1 base and J 2 bases; nucleotides not matched to a gene: 3. Looked up from germline, CDR1 is MGHRA and CDR2 is YSYEKL. The CDR3 has 15 amino acids. The CDR3 nucleotides are TGCGCCAGCAGCCAAGGGGACAGCGCCACAGATACGCAGTATTTT. Translation: CASSQGDSATDTQYF.

V gene TRBV5-1 combines with J gene TRBJ2-7, with D hard to call. V was trimmed by 4 bases and J by 7 bases, leaving 15 bases between them. Germline V gene lookup returns CDR1 SGHRS and CDR2 YFSETQ. The CDR3 consists of 13 residues. CDR3 sequence reads: CASSLQLVGEQYF. DNA for the CDR3: TGCGCCAGCAGCCTACAGCTCGTTGGGGAGCAGTACTTC.

The CDR3 DNA follows: TGTGCCAGCAGCTTACCAGGGTCCCCCCAGTTCTTC. It translates to CASSLPGSPQFF. The chain recombines TRBV7-6 with TRBJ2-1, with D maybe TRBD1 (5 bases). CDR1 SGHVS and CDR2 FNYEAQ come from the germline V gene. This CDR3 has 12 amino acids. V lost 2 bases and J 13 bases, leaving 12 bases between the germline ends.

This chain links TRBV7-9 with TRBJ2-2, with TRBD1 matching 9 bases. With 5 bases clipped from V and 5 bases from J, the junction kept 9 bases outside the gene matches. Germline values: CDR1 SEHNR, CDR2 FQNEAQ (reference sequence). The CDR3 has 16 residues. CDR3 bases: TGTGCCAGCAGCCCAAGGACAGGGGAGAGAACCGGGGAGCTGTTTTTT. It specifies CASSPRTGERTGELFF.

This chain uses TRBV5-1 with TRBJ2-5; D gene uncertain. Looked up from germline, CDR1 is SGHRS and CDR2 is YFSETQ. The V end lost 3 bases, the J end lost 1 base, and 4 bases lay between the germline ends. The CDR3 runs to 12 residues. The CDR3 loop is CASSYTQETQYF. The CDR3 DNA sequence: TGCGCCAGCAGCTACACCCAAGAGACCCAGTACTTC.

This chain connects TRBV5-1 to TRBJ2-5; TRBD2 is a possible D gene (5 bases). Germline CDR1 reads SGHRS; CDR2 reads YFSETQ. This CDR3 spans 13 amino acids. Between the trimmed V and J ends, which lost 0 bases and 7 bases, there was a span of 10 bases. This CDR3 reads CASSLGPGGTQYF. The CDR3 nucleotides read TGCGCCAGCAGCTTGGGGCCAGGAGGGACCCAGTACTTC.

This rearrangement joins TRBV7-9 to TRBJ1-2; 10 nucleotides match TRBD1. The CDR3 extends over 17 amino acids. The ends lost 5 bases at V and 0 bases at J; junction bases unmatched: 9. The germline gives CDR1 SEHNR, CDR2 FQNEAQ (reference sequence). The CDR3 region is CASSAGQGLEANYGYTF. CDR3 DNA: TGTGCCAGCAGCGCGGGACAGGGGTTGGAGGCTAACTATGGCTACACCTTC.

V and J are TRBV9 and TRBJ2-7, with 7 nucleotides matching TRBD2. CDR1 is SGDLS, CDR2 YYNGEE, per germline. The CDR3 consists of 15 residues. After removal of 0 bases from V and 4 bases from J, the junction contained 7 bases not matched to a gene. The CDR3 coding sequence is TGTGCCAGCAGCGTAGCGGGGACCGGGGGGTACGAGCAGTACTTC. It specifies CASSVAGTGGYEQYF.

The CDR3 region is CASSISYSYEQYF. The CDR3 nucleotides read TGTGCCAGCAGTATTAGTTACTCCTACGAGCAGTACTTC. The V call is TRBV27, the J call TRBJ2-7; no definite D call. Trimming removed 5 bases at V and 0 bases at J, with 8 bases between. CDR3 length equals 13 residues. The germline V gene encodes CDR1 MNHEY and CDR2 SMNVEV (reference sequence).

V gene TRBV6-4 combines with J gene TRBJ2-7; the match to TRBD2 covers 8 bases. This CDR3 contains 12 residues. CDR1 and CDR2 from the germline V gene are MRHNA and SNTAGT. V shed 5 bases, J shed 11 bases, and the junction held 8 bases outside the gene matches. CDR3 bases: TGTGCCAGCAGTCAAAGACTAGCGTCGAAGTACTTC. Its translation: CASSQRLASKYF.

The table lists this clone with a count of one. The chain combines TRBV28 with TRBJ2-1, with 8 bases aligning to TRBD1. The V gene's germline CDR1 is MDHEN and CDR2 SYDVKM. This CDR3 region has 15 residues. V lost 5 bases, J lost 8 bases, and 11 bases stayed unmatched. The CDR3 protein is CASSPPDRVGDEQFF. CDR3 sequence (DNA): TGTGCCAGCAGTCCCCCGGACAGGGTTGGTGATGAGCAGTTCTTC.

Only a few counts were recorded for this clone. This chain connects TRBV6-5 to TRBJ2-7, with D uncertain. CDR1 is MNHEY and CDR2 is SVGAGI in the germline V gene. This CDR3 spans 11 amino acids. V was cut by 0 bases and J by 7 bases, with 4 bases left in between. The CDR3 region is CASSYSEEQYF. The CDR3, as DNA: TGTGCCAGCAGTTACTCGGAGGAGCAGTACTTC.

CDR3 region: CASTDQGWAEAFF. CDR3 bases: TGTGCCAGCACCGATCAGGGATGGGCTGAAGCTTTCTTT. The gene calls are TRBV11-2 and TRBJ1-1; tentative D call: TRBD1 (5 bases). The germline V and J ends were trimmed by 7 bases and 6 bases, with 15 bases remaining between them. Germline V gene lookup returns CDR1 SGHAT and CDR2 FQNNGV. The CDR3 has 13 amino acids. Combining the CDR3 with reference TRBV11-2 and TRBJ1-1 gives the whole variable domain EAGVAQSPRYKIIEKRQSVAFWCNPISGHATLYWYQQILGQGPKLLIQFQNNGVVDDSQLPKDRFSAERLKGVDSTLKIQPAKLEDSAVYLCASTDQGWAEAFFGQGTRLTVV.

The V and J genes are TRBV4-2 and TRBJ2-7; D remains ambiguous. Germline loops: CDR1 LGHNA, CDR2 YNFKEQ. CDR3 size: 16 residues. Deletions cut 4 bases from V and 0 bases from J, with 16 bases between. The CDR3, as DNA: TGTGCCAGCAGCCCTGCGTCGGGTCCCAGCTCCTACGAGCAGTACTTC. Translation gives CASSPASGPSSYEQYF.

The chain couples TRBV2 to TRBJ1-4; D uncertain. Germline V gene lookup returns CDR1 SNHLY and CDR2 FYNNEI. V dropped 7 bases and J dropped 1 base, with 13 bases sitting between them. The CDR3 runs 15 residues. CDR3 amino acids: CASTRDGKTNEKLFF. CDR3 sequence (DNA): TGTGCCAGCACCCGGGATGGAAAAACTAATGAAAAACTGTTTTTT.

This chain joins TRBV11-2 and TRBJ1-2; D remains unclear. Trimming pared 0 bases from V and 4 bases from J, leaving 12 bases between. Germline V gene sequence: CDR1 SGHAT, CDR2 FQNNGV. The CDR3 sequence is 15 residues long. Here the CDR3 reads CASSLDERGIYGYTF. The CDR3 DNA sequence: TGTGCCAGCAGCTTAGATGAGAGAGGAATCTATGGCTACACCTTC.

The chain carries TRBV27 and TRBJ1-2; D not resolved. Trimming took 0 bases from V and 0 from J, leaving 11 bases between them. Germline V gene lookup returns CDR1 MNHEY and CDR2 SMNVEV (reference sequence). The CDR3 totals 16 residues. The CDR3 loop is CASSLSAGPANYGYTF. CDR3 in DNA: TGTGCCAGCAGTTTATCTGCGGGCCCCGCTAACTATGGCTACACCTTC.

This clone was picked up a small number of times. This chain connects TRBV2 to TRBJ2-7; D unclear. V lost 6 bases, J lost 6 bases, and 9 bases lay in between. Germline loops: CDR1 SNHLY, CDR2 FYNNEI. The CDR3 has 11 amino acids. The CDR3 loop reads CASRETGEQYF. The CDR3 DNA follows: TGTGCCAGCAGGGAGACGGGCGAGCAGTACTTC. The complete variable domain, with remaining parts taken from reference TRBV2 and TRBJ2-7, reads EPEVTQTPSHQVTQMGQEVILRCVPISNHLYFYWYRQILGQKVEFLVSFYNNEISEKSEIFDDQFSVERPDGSNFTLKIRSTKLEDSAMYFCASRETGEQYFGPGTRLTVT.

The table lists this clone with a few counts. The chain has TRBV6-5 and TRBJ2-1, with D maybe TRBD2 (5 bases). The germline V and J ends were trimmed by 6 bases and 7 bases, with 19 bases remaining between them. The CDR3 has 15 amino acids. Germline V gene sequence: CDR1 MNHEY, CDR2 SVGAGI. CDR3 sequence (DNA): TGTGCCAGCAGGTCACTAGGCGGGCCTGGGAATGAGCAGTTCTTC. Protein sequence: CASRSLGGPGNEQFF.

The chain is built from TRBV30 and TRBJ2-5; TRBD1 is a possible D gene (5 bases). Deletions cut 4 bases from V and 5 bases from J, with 17 bases between. CDR1 is GTSNPN and CDR2 is SVGIG in the germline V gene (reference sequence). The CDR3 spans 14 residues. CDR3 sequence (DNA): TGTGCCTGGACAACCTGGACATCTAGGGAGACCCAGTACTTC. The encoded protein is CAWTTWTSRETQYF.

J is TRBJ2-1 and V is TRBV7-9; the D is unclear. The length of the CDR3 is 15 residues. Trimming stripped 1 base from V and 0 bases from J, with 7 bases between. Germline values: CDR1 SEHNR, CDR2 FQNEAQ (reference sequence). The CDR3 bases are TGTGCCAGCAGCTTAGGGGCTAACTCCTACAATGAGCAGTTCTTC. Translation: CASSLGANSYNEQFF.

The V gene is TRBV29-1, the J gene TRBJ2-2; TRBD2 aligns across 7 bases. CDR1 is SQVTM, CDR2 ANQGSEA, per germline. CDR3 length: 15 residues. V lost 7 bases, J lost 5 bases, and 13 bases stayed unmatched. CDR3 DNA: TGCAGCGGGGGACTCGCCGTGGGGGGGACCGGGGAGCTGTTTTTT. It encodes CSGGLAVGGTGELFF.